The next 28 T cell receptor beta chains were all read from a single sample in a study of identical twins. TCRdb reprocessed the 5' RACE reads via MiXCR and lists one record per CDR3 protein. The sample shows about 530,000 distinct CDR3 sequences, 20% to 25% of them seen only once. A further study also used this sample, focusing on yellow fever vaccine responses in identical twins.

The sequenced sample was CD4+ T cells sorted from blood. These receptors all come from a woman under 30 in good health.

The genes are TRBV11-3 and TRBJ2-7; TRBD2 is a possible D gene (6 bases). Trimming stripped 2 bases from V and 3 bases from J, with 11 bases between. This CDR3 comprises 14 residues. CDR1 and CDR2 from the germline V gene are SGHNT and YENEEA. The CDR3, as DNA: TGTGCCAGCAGCTTATCGGGACTGATCTACGAGCAGTACTTC. Its translation: CASSLSGLIYEQYF. The variable domain in full, with the rest retrieved from reference TRBV11-3 and TRBJ2-7, is EAGVVQSPRYKIIEKKQPVAFWCNPISGHNTLYWYLQNLGQGPELLIRYENEEAVDDSQLPKDRFSAERLKGVDSTLKIQPAELGDSAVYLCASSLSGLIYEQYFGPGTRLTVT.

This clonotype was observed a few times. The chain uses TRBV15 and TRBJ2-1, with D perhaps TRBD2 (6 bases). Germline V gene sequence: CDR1 LNHNV, CDR2 YYDKDF (reference sequence). Trimming pared 3 bases from V and 0 bases from J, leaving 15 bases between. The CDR3 covers 17 residues. CDR3 bases: TGTGCCACCAGCAGGAGGGACGGGACTCACTCCTACAATGAGCAGTTCTTC. This sequence encodes CATSRRDGTHSYNEQFF.

V and J are TRBV20-1 and TRBJ2-1; 7 nucleotides agree with TRBD1. The CDR3 sequence is 13 residues long. Germline assignment: CDR1 DFQATT and CDR2 SNEGSKA (reference sequence). The junction had 4 bases not matched to a gene; V was cut back by 7 bases and J by 1 base. As DNA, the CDR3 is TGCAGTGTCCAGGGGGTGTCCTACAATGAGCAGTTCTTC. It translates to CSVQGVSYNEQFF.

The rearrangement joins TRBV12-2 to TRBJ2-1; TRBD2 was called by the table and not checked on the DNA. TRBV12-2 is termed a pseudogene. The CDR3 has 18 residues. The CDR3 DNA reads as TGTGCAAGTCGCTTAGCGCGGTGGCTAGCGGGACGCTACAATGAGCAGTTCTTC. Its translation: CASRLARWLAGRYNEQFF.

This clonotype was observed a few times. The chain has TRBV20-1 and TRBJ2-7; D not certain. Germline V CDR1 and CDR2: DFQATT, SNEGSKA (reference sequence). The CDR3 has 10 amino acids. CDR3 bases: TGCAGCGCCGGTCCCTACGAGCAGTACTTC. It specifies CSAGPYEQYF.

The V and J genes are TRBV11-2 and TRBJ2-2, with D unresolved. The CDR3 spans 15 residues. V lost 5 bases, J lost 0 bases, and 10 bases lay in between. Germline V CDR1 and CDR2: SGHAT, FQNNGV. In nucleotides, the CDR3 is TGTGCCAGCAGCCCCGAGAGATCGAACACCGGGGAGCTGTTTTTT. This translates into CASSPERSNTGELFF. The entire variable domain, with the rest obtained from reference TRBV11-2 and TRBJ2-2, is as follows: EAGVAQSPRYKIIEKRQSVAFWCNPISGHATLYWYQQILGQGPKLLIQFQNNGVVDDSQLPKDRFSAERLKGVDSTLKIQPAKLEDSAVYLCASSPERSNTGELFFGEGSRLTVL.

The chain carries TRBV10-3 and TRBJ2-7; 9 bases align to TRBD1. V lost 3 bases, J lost 12 bases, and 6 bases stayed unmatched. This CDR3 is 12 amino acids long. CDR1 and CDR2 from the germline V gene are ENHRY and SYGVKD. The CDR3 DNA sequence: TGTGCCATCAGTGAACGGGACAGGGTTTTGTACGTC. Residues: CAISERDRVLYV.

The chain uses TRBV12-3 or TRBV12-4 and TRBJ2-3; no reliable D call. This CDR3 has 13 amino acids. Trimming cost V 8 bases and J 0 bases, with 9 bases left between them. The CDR3 DNA reads as TGTGCCAGCCGCCCTGGTAGCACAGATACGCAGTATTTT. Residues: CASRPGSTDTQYF.

This clonotype was counted a few times. The rearrangement joins TRBV5-1 to TRBJ2-2; 7 nucleotides align to TRBD1. Trimming took 4 bases from V and 1 from J; bases not matched to a gene: 10. There are 17 residues in the CDR3. Per the germline V gene, CDR1 is SGHRS and CDR2 is YFSETQ. The DNA for the CDR3 is TGCGCCAGCAGCCAGACAGGGAAGGGTGAGAACACCGGGGAGCTGTTTTTT. Residues: CASSQTGKGENTGELFF. Using reference TRBV5-1 and TRBJ2-2 for the parts outside the CDR3, the full variable domain is KAGVTQTPRYLIKTRGQQVTLSCSPISGHRSVSWYQQTPGQGLQFLFEYFSETQRNKGNFPGRFSGRQFSNSRSEMNVSTLELGDSALYLCASSQTGKGENTGELFFGEGSRLTVL.

The rearrangement joins TRBV29-1 to TRBJ2-7, with D perhaps TRBD1 (6 bases). V lost 6 bases and J lost 1, with 10 bases in between. CDR1 SQVTM and CDR2 ANQGSEA come from the germline V gene. The CDR3 spans 12 residues. CDR3 sequence (DNA): TGCAGCGTCCAGACAGGTTCCTACGAGCAGTACGTC. It codes for CSVQTGSYEQYV.

This clonotype was counted between two and nine times. The J gene is TRBJ2-7, the V gene TRBV5-1, with D possibly TRBD2 on 5 matching bases. The germline V and J ends were trimmed by 4 bases and 3 bases, with 14 bases remaining between them. Germline loops: CDR1 SGHRS, CDR2 YFSETQ. The CDR3 has 14 residues. The CDR3 sequence: CASSDRTDIYEQYF. For the CDR3, the DNA is TGCGCCAGCAGCGATCGGACTGACATCTACGAGCAGTACTTC.

The rearrangement joins TRBV29-1 to TRBJ2-6; D unresolved. Germline V gives CDR1 SQVTM, CDR2 ANQGSEA. CDR3 length equals 15 residues. With 3 bases removed from V and 0 bases from J, the gap between germline ends came to 9 bases. The CDR3 spells CSVDSTVSGANVLTF. The CDR3 DNA is TGCAGCGTTGACTCAACCGTCTCTGGGGCCAACGTCCTGACTTTC. The variable domain in full, with the rest retrieved from reference TRBV29-1 and TRBJ2-6, is SAVISQKPSRDICQRGTSLTIQCQVDSQVTMMFWYRQQPGQSLTLIATANQGSEATYESGFVIDKFPISRPNLTFSTLTVSNMSPEDSSIYLCSVDSTVSGANVLTFGAGSRLTVL.

The V and J genes are TRBV24-1 and TRBJ2-1, with D tentatively TRBD2 (6 bases). Trimming took off 1 base at V and 9 bases at J, with 15 bases between the two ends. Germline CDR1 reads KGHDR; CDR2 reads SFDVKD. The CDR3 has 15 residues. This chain's CDR3 is CATSDFRGFSGEQFF. CDR3 DNA: TGTGCCACCAGTGATTTTCGGGGTTTTAGCGGTGAGCAGTTCTTC.

This clonotype has only a few counts. V is TRBV9 and J is TRBJ2-1, with TRBD1 identical over 8 bases. Germline CDR1 SGDLS, CDR2 YYNGEE. This CDR3 comprises 13 residues. After removal of 6 bases from V and 8 bases from J, the junction contained 7 bases not matched to a gene. The CDR3 DNA sequence: TGTGCCAGCAATCAGGGGGCGGTCTATGAGCAGTTCTTC. Translation gives CASNQGAVYEQFF. Complete variable domain (other parts from reference TRBV9 and TRBJ2-1): DSGVTQTPKHLITATGQRVTLRCSPRSGDLSVYWYQQSLDQGLQFLIQYYNGEERAKGNILERFSAQQFPDLHSELNLSSLELGDSALYFCASNQGAVYEQFFGPGTRLTVL.

This clonotype turned up a few times. The V and J genes are TRBV7-8 and TRBJ2-3; D is possibly TRBD2 (6 bases). The CDR3 extends over 15 amino acids. The V end was cut by 4 bases, the J end by 2 bases, with 13 bases between. Germline assignment: CDR1 SGHVS and CDR2 FQNEAQ. CDR3 nucleotides: TGTGCCAGCAGCTCCCGGGACTTTCTCACAGATACGCAGTATTTT. Its protein product is CASSSRDFLTDTQYF.

This CDR3 is CASSTDRTNTEAFF. The CDR3, as DNA: TGTGCCAGCAGTACGGACAGAACTAACACTGAAGCTTTCTTT. This chain connects TRBV12-3 or TRBV12-4 to TRBJ1-1; possible D gene TRBD1, 6 bases. V was shortened by 5 bases and J by 2 bases, with 12 bases between the two germline ends. The CDR3 spans 14 residues.

CDR3 sequence: CASSEGMNTEAFF. DNA for the CDR3: TGTGCCAGTAGTGAAGGGATGAACACTGAAGCTTTCTTT. The chain has TRBV19 and TRBJ1-1; unclear D gene. V lost 5 bases and J 0 bases, leaving 7 bases between the germline ends. This CDR3 has 13 residues. Germline CDR1 is LNHDA and CDR2 is SQIVND (reference sequence).

This clonotype appeared a few times. The rearrangement uses TRBV27 and TRBJ1-2, with D possibly being TRBD1 (5 bases). CDR3 size: 15 residues. Germline V gene lookup returns CDR1 MNHEY and CDR2 SMNVEV (reference sequence). Trimming removed 5 bases at V and 2 bases at J, with 15 bases between. CDR3 protein: CASSPDRILNYGYTF. For the CDR3, the DNA is TGTGCCAGCAGTCCAGACAGAATTCTAAACTATGGCTACACCTTC.

This clonotype was recorded a few times. This chain uses TRBV7-8 with TRBJ2-5, with unresolved D. V was trimmed by 5 bases and J by 4 bases, leaving 20 bases between them. The CDR3 spans 16 residues. The V gene's germline CDR1 is SGHVS and CDR2 FQNEAQ. The CDR3 DNA follows: TGTGCCAGCAGCCAGAACTCTGGTTCTCTCCTAGAGACCCAGTACTTC. This sequence encodes CASSQNSGSLLETQYF.

The chain uses TRBV3-1 and TRBJ2-6, with D perhaps TRBD2 (5 bases). The CDR3 is 13 residues long. V was pared by 6 bases and J by 2 bases, with 5 bases between. Germline V CDR1 and CDR2: LGHDT, YNNKEL (reference sequence). The CDR3 sequence: CASRTTGANVLTF. The DNA of the CDR3 is TGTGCCAGCAGGACTACTGGGGCCAACGTCCTGACTTTC.

This clonotype has ten or more counts. The chain joins TRBV15 to TRBJ2-1; possibly TRBD2 for D (6 bases). The CDR3 totals 18 residues. V dropped 0 bases and J dropped 0 bases, with 15 bases sitting between them. Per germline, CDR1 LNHNV and CDR2 YYDKDF (reference sequence). DNA for the CDR3: TGTGCCACCAGCAGAGATTACGGAGGGGTGAGCTCCTACAATGAGCAGTTCTTC. Translation: CATSRDYGGVSSYNEQFF.

The chain links TRBV14 to TRBJ2-5, with D perhaps matching TRBD1 (6 bases). Germline V gene lookup returns CDR1 SGHDN and CDR2 FVKESK. Trimming pared 4 bases from V and 5 bases from J, leaving 14 bases between. This CDR3 is 14 amino acids long. The CDR3, as DNA: TGTGCCAGCAGCCGTACAGGGTTCGGGGAGACCCAGTACTTC. It specifies CASSRTGFGETQYF.

J is TRBJ2-1 and V is TRBV20-1; 7 bases are a match to TRBD2. The trim removed 6 bases at V and 2 bases at J, leaving 10 bases unmatched. CDR3 size: 15 residues. CDR1 and CDR2 from the germline V gene are DFQATT and SNEGSKA (reference sequence). The CDR3 nucleotides read TGCAGTGCAACCCCTACTAGCGCACCCTACAATGAGCAGTTCTTC. This gives the protein CSATPTSAPYNEQFF.

This clonotype was observed a few times. At one end the junction does not follow the germline gene, possibly because of a read error. For the CDR3, the DNA is TGTGCCAGCAGTGGAACCCTGACCCCGTACTTC. It is translated as CASSGTLTPYF. The V call is TRBV2, the J call TRBJ2-5; D gene ambiguous. The germline V gene has CDR1 SNHLY and CDR2 FYNNEI. The CDR3 covers 11 residues.

The V gene is TRBV9, the J gene TRBJ2-7, with TRBD1 identical over 8 bases. The germline CDR1 and CDR2 sequences are SGDLS and YYNGEE. Unmatched junction bases numbered 7, after V lost 4 bases and J lost 4 bases. This CDR3 spans 14 amino acids. The CDR3 DNA reads as TGTGCCAGCAGCCCGGGGGACAGGCCGTACGAGCAGTACTTC. It translates to CASSPGDRPYEQYF.

This clonotype was counted a few times. The V call is TRBV12-3 or TRBV12-4, the J call TRBJ2-4; 7 bases agree with TRBD1. The CDR3 is 15 residues long. V dropped 7 bases and J dropped 0; count of bases not matched to a gene: 6. The CDR3 loop reads CASTPGQLAKNIQYF. In nucleotides, the CDR3 is TGTGCCAGCACCCCGGGACAGCTAGCCAAAAACATTCAGTACTTC.

The table lists this clonotype with a few counts. The J gene is TRBJ2-7, the V gene TRBV5-1; D remains unclear. CDR1 and CDR2 (germline): SGHRS, YFSETQ. V was trimmed by 0 bases and J by 6 bases, leaving 13 bases between them. The CDR3 spans 14 residues. For the CDR3, the DNA is TGCGCCAGCAGCTTGGCCCCATCCGGGTCCGAGCAGTACTTC. Its translation: CASSLAPSGSEQYF. Complete variable domain (other parts from reference TRBV5-1 and TRBJ2-7): KAGVTQTPRYLIKTRGQQVTLSCSPISGHRSVSWYQQTPGQGLQFLFEYFSETQRNKGNFPGRFSGRQFSNSRSEMNVSTLELGDSALYLCASSLAPSGSEQYFGPGTRLTVT.

The chain employs TRBV12-3 or TRBV12-4 and TRBJ1-5; tentative D call: TRBD1 (6 bases). The CDR3 covers 14 residues. Trimming removed 8 bases from V and 3 bases from J, with 14 bases in between. The CDR3 protein is CASLQGGINQPQHF. CDR3 nucleotide sequence: TGTGCCAGCCTACAGGGAGGGATCAATCAGCCCCAGCATTTT.